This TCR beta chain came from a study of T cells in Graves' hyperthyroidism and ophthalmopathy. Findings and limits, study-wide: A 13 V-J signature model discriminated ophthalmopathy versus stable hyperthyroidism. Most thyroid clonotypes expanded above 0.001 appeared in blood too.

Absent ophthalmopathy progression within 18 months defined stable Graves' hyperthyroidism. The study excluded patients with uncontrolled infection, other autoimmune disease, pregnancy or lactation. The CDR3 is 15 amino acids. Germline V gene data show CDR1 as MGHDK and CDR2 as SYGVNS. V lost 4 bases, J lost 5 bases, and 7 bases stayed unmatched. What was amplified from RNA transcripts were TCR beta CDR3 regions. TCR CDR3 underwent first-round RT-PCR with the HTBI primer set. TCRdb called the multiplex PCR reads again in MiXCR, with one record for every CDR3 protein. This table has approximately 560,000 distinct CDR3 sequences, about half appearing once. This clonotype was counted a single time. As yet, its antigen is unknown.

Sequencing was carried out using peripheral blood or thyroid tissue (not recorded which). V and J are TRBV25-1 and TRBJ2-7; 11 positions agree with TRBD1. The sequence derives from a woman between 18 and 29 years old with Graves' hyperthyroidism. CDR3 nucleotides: TGTGCCAGCAGTGCGTGGACAGGGGGCAGGAACGAGCAGTACTTC. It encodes CASSAWTGGRNEQYF.